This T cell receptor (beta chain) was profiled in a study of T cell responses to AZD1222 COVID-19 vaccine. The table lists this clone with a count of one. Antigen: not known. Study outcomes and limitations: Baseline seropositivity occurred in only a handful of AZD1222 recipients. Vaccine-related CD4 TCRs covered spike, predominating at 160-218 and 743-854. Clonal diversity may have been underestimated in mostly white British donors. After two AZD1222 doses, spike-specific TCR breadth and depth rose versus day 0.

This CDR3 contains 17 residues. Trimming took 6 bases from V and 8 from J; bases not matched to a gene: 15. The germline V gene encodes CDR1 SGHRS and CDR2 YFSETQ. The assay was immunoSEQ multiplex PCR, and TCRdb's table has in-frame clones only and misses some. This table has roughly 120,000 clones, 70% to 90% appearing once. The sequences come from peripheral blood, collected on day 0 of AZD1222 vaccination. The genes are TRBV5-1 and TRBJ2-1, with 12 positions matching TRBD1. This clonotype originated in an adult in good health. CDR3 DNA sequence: TGCGCCAGCATACTAAATCCCGGGACAGGGGGCGGAGATGAGCAGTTCTTC. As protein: CASILNPGTGGGDEQFF.